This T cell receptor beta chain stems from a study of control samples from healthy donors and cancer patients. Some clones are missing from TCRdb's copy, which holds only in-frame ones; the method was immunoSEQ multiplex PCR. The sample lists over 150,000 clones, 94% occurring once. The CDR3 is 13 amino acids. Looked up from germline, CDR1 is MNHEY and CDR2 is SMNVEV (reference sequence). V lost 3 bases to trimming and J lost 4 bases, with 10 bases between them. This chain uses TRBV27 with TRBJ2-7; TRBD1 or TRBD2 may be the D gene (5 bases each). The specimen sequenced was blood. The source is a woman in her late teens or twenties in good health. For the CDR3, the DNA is TGTGCCAGCAGTTTCAACGGGGCATACGAGCAGTACTTC. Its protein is CASSFNGAYEQYF.